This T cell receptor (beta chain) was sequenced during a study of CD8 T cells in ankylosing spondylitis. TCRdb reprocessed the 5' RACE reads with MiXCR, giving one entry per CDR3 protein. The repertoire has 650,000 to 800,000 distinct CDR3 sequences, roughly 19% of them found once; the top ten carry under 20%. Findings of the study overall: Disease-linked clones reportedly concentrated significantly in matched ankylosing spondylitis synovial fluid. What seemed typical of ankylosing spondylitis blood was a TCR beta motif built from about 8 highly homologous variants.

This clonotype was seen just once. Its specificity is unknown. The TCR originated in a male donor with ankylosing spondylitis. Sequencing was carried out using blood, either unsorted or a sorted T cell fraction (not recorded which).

The CDR3 DNA follows: TGCAGTGCTAGGGTCGACAGGGGCCACGGGGGCTACACCTTC. Translation gives CSARVDRGHGGYTF. The J gene is TRBJ1-2, the V gene TRBV20-1, with 8 bases fitting TRBD1. J was trimmed by 8 bases and V by 3 bases; bases with no gene match: 11. The CDR3 is made up of 14 amino acids. The germline CDR1 and CDR2 sequences are DFQATT and SNEGSKA (reference sequence).